This TCR beta chain stems from a study of cytomegalovirus exposure and HLA in healthy donors (dated by TCRdb to 2016 to 2017). Concerning the study at large: In an earlier analysis of around 540 of the donors, 276 Gb of sequence data and roughly 100 million unique TCR beta sequences from roughly 190 million T cells were reported. An early release that covered about 600 HLA-typed donors contained approximately 320 gigabases of sequencing data and roughly 84 million unique TCR sequences. Of the 350 to 450 genotyped donors, approximately 81% were placed in the genetic ancestry cluster associated with self-reported Caucasian donors. The study aimed to test whether signatures of past pathogen exposure could be identified by cataloging public T cell receptors. The study used immunosequencing to profile the T cell repertoires of several hundred subjects and linked those repertoires to cytomegalovirus serostatus. In addition to the first cohort of 666 subjects, a separate validation cohort of approximately 120 different subjects was used. The study combined high-throughput TCR immunosequencing, statistical association of individual TCRs with disease status, and machine learning to predict cytomegalovirus infection status. A later analysis re-examined previously published TCR beta repertoires from about 700 donors and added high-resolution HLA genotyping to investigate patterns of TCR occurrence. In the later analysis, no new phenotypic data were used to find candidate immune exposures; instead, reliance was placed on TCR beta sequences and their occurrence across donors. In an earlier analysis of around 540 of the donors, high-throughput TCR beta sequencing was used to judge whether each TCR beta V gene segment behaved as functional or pseudogenic. Alongside the repertoire data, information on donor age, sex, ethnicity and CMV serostatus was compiled. A later genetic analysis used genome-wide SNP genotypes for about 60% of the roughly 700 donors, treating that subset as a discovery cohort. Every repertoire in the discovery cohort had been generated on one and the same sequencing platform. HLA typing covered class I and class II loci at four-digit resolution. Typing coverage differed by locus: A, B, C, DRB1 and DQB1 were typed in roughly 620-640 donors, DQA1 in roughly 510, DPA1 in around 600, and DPB1 in 450 to 490. Roughly five DR-DQ haplotypes were handled as single units for association and clustering because linkage in the cohort was strong. Across around 400 genotyped donors of the cohort, an average of about 220,000 unique TCR beta nucleotide sequences per donor were sequenced, and 15% to 20% of those sequences were non-productive. Summary of the overall study and its limitations: In an earlier analysis of fewer than 750 of the donors, most TCR beta V segments were observed in productive rearrangements about 87% or about 30% of the time, broadly matching IMGT annotations. It was suggested by the authors that the approach could potentially be generalized to other disease states and immunological phenotypes. For the cohort, immune exposure information was limited to CMV serostatus. Correlated functional status among segregating V segments might reflect linkage disequilibrium, but an unknown experimental factor could not be ruled out. Because the 87-base-pair reads could not distinguish some IMGT-functional V segments, including TRBV6-2 and TRBV6-3, those segments were excluded. Specific HLA alleles were associated with 15,000 to 20,000 TCR beta sequences at a false discovery rate of 0.05 in a later analysis. The classifier was reported to diagnose cytomegalovirus status with high specificity and sensitivity in both the original and validation cohorts. In vitro tests confirmed that a few of the cytomegalovirus-associated TCR beta chains recognize cytomegalovirus antigens. Across donors, most TCR sequences were observed very rarely, whereas some public TCRs were present in many individuals. According to a later analysis, TCR association rates differed among HLA loci, with DRB1 alleles showing the most associated TCRs and HLA-C alleles showing the fewest. In a later analysis, HLA-associated TCR beta chains showed more clonal expansion and lower generation probabilities than non-associated chains that were equally common. A cluster of highly shared sequence variants was judged likely to represent a technical artifact of the sequencing pipeline. V-gene and J-gene trimming of TCR beta chains was associated with a missense DCLRE1C variant in a later genetic analysis, and the association was replicated in an independent cohort. Roughly uniform sequencing depth across donors was assumed in presence/absence analyses, although this assumption may not hold. Assigning TCR associations to individual alleles was difficult when HLA alleles, especially DR and DQ, strongly co-occurred. Because HLA typing was unavailable for some donors at each locus, only the typed subset was used in association tests. A further reported finding was that TCR beta sequences accurately predicted the HLA-A and HLA-B alleles for most subjects in the first cohort. A later analysis reported that several top co-occurrence clusters appeared linked to parvovirus B19, influenza, CMV and Epstein-Barr virus. The study gave a list of more than 150 TCR beta chains associated with cytomegalovirus. A later analysis found that most CMV-associated TCR beta chains appeared HLA-restricted, with HLA associations seemingly driven largely by CMV exposure. A later genetic analysis reported fewer N-insertions in productive TCRs among donors in an Asian-associated ancestry cluster than the 666-donor mean. Because counts were too low, approximately 15 rarely observed V segments, including chromosome 9 orphons, were excluded from the earlier analysis of under 650 of the donors. The cohort was sequenced for TCR beta chains only, and without alpha or paired-chain data the features that could be detected were limited.

In total, 600 or so healthy bone marrow donors made up the cohort. At the time of sampling, all cohort members were nominally healthy, though unrecorded immune exposures were likely present. The donor was CMV seropositive and belonged to the group of about 290 seropositive cohort members. Every donor gave a peripheral blood sample, and the peripheral blood mononuclear cells from that sample were used for TCR beta sequencing. Genomic DNA was extracted from the blood cell samples with the Qiagen DNeasy Blood Extraction Kit. Looking up the germline V gene (reference sequence) yields CDR1 SEHNR and CDR2 FQNEAQ. The CDR3 holds 15 amino acids from the cysteine to the phenylalanine. Kept here is only the CDR3 DNA, which spans 45 bases and is read in frame from base 1. V is clipped by 1 base and J by 4 bases, and the sequence between their germline boundaries is 13 bases long. This clone was recorded a few times. No cognate antigen has been identified for it. Base qualities are not at hand, and no much larger clone is one base apart.

The protocol used for the library was the immunoSEQ multiplex PCR assay. For the multiplex PCR, a mixture combining 60 forward primers for TCR Vbeta segments and 13 reverse primers for TCR Jbeta segments was used. The CDR3 region of rearranged TCR beta genes was amplified from genomic DNA with a multiplex PCR assay. On the Illumina HiSeq System, the amplified TCR beta libraries were sequenced as 87-base-pair reads. The authors' pipeline ran thus. Across the 600 to 700 repertoires, a later analysis counted 78 million or so unique TCR beta chains, roughly 11 million of which were shared by at least two donors. A nearest-neighbor algorithm error-corrected the raw reads and collapsed the reads into unique sequences, merging closely related sequences to remove PCR and sequencing errors. To assign V, D and J gene segments, CDR3 sequences were aligned to IMGT reference sequences. For a sequence to be retained, a match of at least six nucleotides to both a V gene segment and a J gene segment was required. A rearrangement was called productive if the CDR3 had no stop codons and remained in frame with V and J, and every other rearrangement was called non-productive. Following IMGT convention, CDR3 was defined as the stretch from the second conserved V-encoded cysteine to the conserved J-encoded phenylalanine. Sequences without an unambiguous match to a single V gene segment were excluded from the earlier analysis of a few hundred of the donors. In an earlier analysis of some 590 of the donors, V segments were called functional above 56.7% productive rearrangements and were called segregating when the between-donor standard deviation exceeded 5%. To diagnose cytomegalovirus status from the catalog of TCR beta chain sequences, a statistical classification framework was built. A later analysis assigned V and J genes by comparing TCR nucleotide sequences with IMGT/GENE-DB human TR gene sequences. In a later analysis, CDR3 sequences and most-parsimonious VDJ recombination scenarios were assigned using the TCRdist pipeline. In a later analysis, every TCR beta chain was defined by the combination of its CDR3 amino acid sequence and its V-gene family, and reads without a unique V-gene family were dropped. In a later analysis, 450 to 600 highly shared, low-generation-probability nucleotide sequences were removed to address suspected cross-contamination and a sequencing artifact. For each public chain, a later analysis derived a clonal expansion index from normalized ranks of inferred template counts within each repertoire. In a later analysis, generation probabilities were computed using a VDJ recombination model fitted to out-of-frame rearrangements, and the results were checked against IGoR. In a later analysis, TCR-TCR, TCR-HLA and TCR-CMV co-occurrence was scored with hypergeometric tests, and a repertoire-size bias correction was applied to TCR pairs. A later analysis estimated false discovery rates by permuting HLA or CMV assignments 20 times. A later analysis grouped co-occurring TCRs with DBSCAN, adding TCRdist sequence similarity when clustering within HLA-allele-positive subsets. Repertoires with fewer than 30,000 or more than 120,000 public chains, plus five repertoires with anomalous nucleotide sharing, were excluded from co-occurrence clustering. The table comes from immuneACCESS by way of TCRdb, which keeps in-frame sequences with V and J called. Part of the clones is missing from these tables; in studies checked, under half for an unresolved V gene and the rest for unknown reasons. V, J and clone size derive from that table, while D and trimming were established from the DNA sequence. The table for this sample lists around 100,000 clones; roughly 75% of them were counted only once. The ten biggest clones cover roughly 14% of the sample.

Rearrangement joined TRBV7-9 to TRBJ1-2, with the D gene uncertain. This receptor was identified in a male donor in good health and CMV-seropositive. The sequenced sample consisted of PBMCs. The CDR3 corresponds to CASSLGSGESYGYTF. The sequence in DNA is TGTGCCAGCAGCTTAGGTTCCGGGGAGAGCTATGGCTACACCTTC.